This TCR beta chain was recovered during a study of T-cell memory formation after mild COVID-19. Study-wide points: Day 15 to 85 contractors were CD4/CD8 balanced; later expanders leaned CD4+.

Turning to this clonotype: What it binds is unknown.

TCRalpha and TCRbeta libraries used 5'RACE with constant-segment primers and UMIs. Using its own MiXCR run on the 5' RACE reads, TCRdb lists one record per CDR3 protein. The data show around 310,000 distinct CDR3 sequences, roughly 19% seen once. The germline CDR1 and CDR2 sequences are SEHNR and FQNEAQ (reference sequence). This CDR3 comprises 17 residues. V was trimmed by 2 bases and J by 0 bases, leaving 16 bases between them. Input material: PBMCs or a T cell subset sorted from them (not recorded which). The chain carries TRBV7-9 and TRBJ1-2; D is undetermined. This TCR was sampled from a young man who had mild COVID-19 (a few samples of this study predate the infection). Cell type and time point are not known. In DNA, the CDR3 is TGTGCCAGCAGCTTACCCAGATCCCCGGGAGCTAACTATGGCTACACCTTC. Translation: CASSLPRSPGANYGYTF.